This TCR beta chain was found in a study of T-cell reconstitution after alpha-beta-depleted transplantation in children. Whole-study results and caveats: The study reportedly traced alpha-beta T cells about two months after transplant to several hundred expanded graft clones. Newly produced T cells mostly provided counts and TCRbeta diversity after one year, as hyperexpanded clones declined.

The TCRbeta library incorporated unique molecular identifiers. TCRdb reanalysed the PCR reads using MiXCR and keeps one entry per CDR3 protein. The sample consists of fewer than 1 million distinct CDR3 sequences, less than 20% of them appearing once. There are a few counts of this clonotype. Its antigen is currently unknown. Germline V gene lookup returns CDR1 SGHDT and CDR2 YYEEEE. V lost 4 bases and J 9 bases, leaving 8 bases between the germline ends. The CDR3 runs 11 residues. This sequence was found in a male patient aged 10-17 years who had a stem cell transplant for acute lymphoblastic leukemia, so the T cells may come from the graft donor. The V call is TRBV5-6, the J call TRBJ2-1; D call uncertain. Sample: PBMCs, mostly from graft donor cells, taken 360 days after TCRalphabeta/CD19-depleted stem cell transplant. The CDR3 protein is CASSVEFEQFF. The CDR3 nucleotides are TGTGCCAGCAGCGTCGAATTTGAGCAGTTCTTC.